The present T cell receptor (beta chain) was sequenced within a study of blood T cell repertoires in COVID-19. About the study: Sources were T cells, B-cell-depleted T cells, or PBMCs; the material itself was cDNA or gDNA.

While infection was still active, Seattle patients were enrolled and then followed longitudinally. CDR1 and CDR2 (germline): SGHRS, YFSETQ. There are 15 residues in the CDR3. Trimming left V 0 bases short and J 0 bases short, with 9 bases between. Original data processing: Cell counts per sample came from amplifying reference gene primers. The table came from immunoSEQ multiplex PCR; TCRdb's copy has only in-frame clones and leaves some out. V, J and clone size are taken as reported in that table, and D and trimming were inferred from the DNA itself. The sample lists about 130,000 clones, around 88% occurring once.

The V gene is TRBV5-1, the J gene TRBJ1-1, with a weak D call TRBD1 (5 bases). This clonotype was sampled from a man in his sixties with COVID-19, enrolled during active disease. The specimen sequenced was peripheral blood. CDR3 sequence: CASSLERGLNTEAFF. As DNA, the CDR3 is TGCGCCAGCAGCTTGGAGCGGGGCTTGAACACTGAAGCTTTCTTT.